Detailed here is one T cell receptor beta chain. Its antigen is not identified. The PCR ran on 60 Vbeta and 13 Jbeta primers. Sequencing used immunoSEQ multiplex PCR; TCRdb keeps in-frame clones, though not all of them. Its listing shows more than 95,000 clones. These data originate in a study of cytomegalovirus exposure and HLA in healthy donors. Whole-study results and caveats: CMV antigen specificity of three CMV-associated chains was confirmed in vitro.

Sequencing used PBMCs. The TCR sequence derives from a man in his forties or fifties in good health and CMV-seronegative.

CDR3 DNA sequence: TGTGCCAGCAGTGAAGGGACACTTAGCAATCAGCCCCAGCATTTT. This translates into CASSEGTLSNQPQHF. The rearrangement links TRBV2 to TRBJ1-5; D perhaps matches TRBD1 (5 bases). The CDR3 totals 15 residues. Trimming stripped 1 base from V and 0 bases from J, with 7 bases between. Germline V lookup: CDR1 SNHLY, CDR2 FYNNEI.